These 3 T cell receptor beta chains were all obtained from the same sample, sequenced in a study of OX40 agonist ivuxolimab in advanced cancers. Produced via immunoSEQ multiplex PCR; TCRdb's table is partial and in-frame only. In the table there are under 80,000 clones, about 88% of which are singletons. Sequencing was performed on CD4+ or CD8+ T cells sorted from blood, taken in a trial of the OX40 agonist ivuxolimab. The receptors were gathered from an adult with an advanced solid tumor such as melanoma, head and neck, liver or kidney cancer.

This rearrangement joins TRBV18 to TRBJ2-5; the match to TRBD2 covers 10 bases. The V and J ends lost 3 bases and 3 bases, in that order; junction bases with no gene match: 1. The CDR3 totals 14 residues. Per the germline V gene, CDR1 is KGHSH and CDR2 is LQKENI. The CDR3 loop reads CASSPLAGEETQYF. DNA for the CDR3: TGTGCCAGCTCACCGCTAGCGGGAGAAGAGACCCAGTACTTC.

The chain employs TRBV15 and TRBJ1-3; D gene ambiguous. The CDR3 length is 16 residues. Germline assignment: CDR1 LNHNV and CDR2 YYDKDF (reference sequence). V lost 0 bases and J lost 0, with 9 bases in between. CDR3 sequence (DNA): TGTGCCACCAGCAGAGAGACGGCAAGCTCTGGAAACACCATATATTTT. This gives the protein CATSRETASSGNTIYF. Based on the CDR3 plus reference TRBV15 and TRBJ1-3, the full variable domain is DAMVIQNPRYQVTQFGKPVTLSCSQTLNHNVMYWYQQKSSQAPKLLFHYYDKDFNNEADTPDNFQSRRPNTSFCFLDIRSPGLGDTAMYLCATSRETASSGNTIYFGEGSWLTVV.

V and J are TRBV5-1 and TRBJ1-1, with a possible D match to TRBD1 (6 bases). The V gene's germline CDR1 is SGHRS and CDR2 YFSETQ. This CDR3 is 14 amino acids long. The V gene lost 1 base and the J gene lost 1 base, with 8 bases spanning the gap. The CDR3 sequence is CASSLTGPNTEAFF. CDR3 nucleotide sequence: TGCGCCAGCAGCTTGACAGGGCCGAACACTGAAGCTTTCTTT.